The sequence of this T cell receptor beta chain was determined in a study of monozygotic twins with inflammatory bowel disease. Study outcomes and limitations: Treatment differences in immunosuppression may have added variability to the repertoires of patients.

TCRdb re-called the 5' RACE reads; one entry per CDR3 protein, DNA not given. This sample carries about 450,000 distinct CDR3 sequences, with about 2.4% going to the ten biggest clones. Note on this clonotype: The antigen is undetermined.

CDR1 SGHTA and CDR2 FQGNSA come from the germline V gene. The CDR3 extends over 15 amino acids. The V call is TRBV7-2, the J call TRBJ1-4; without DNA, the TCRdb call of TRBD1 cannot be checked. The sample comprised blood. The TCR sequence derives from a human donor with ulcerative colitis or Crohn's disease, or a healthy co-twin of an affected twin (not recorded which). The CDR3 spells CASSLSGGFYEKLFF.